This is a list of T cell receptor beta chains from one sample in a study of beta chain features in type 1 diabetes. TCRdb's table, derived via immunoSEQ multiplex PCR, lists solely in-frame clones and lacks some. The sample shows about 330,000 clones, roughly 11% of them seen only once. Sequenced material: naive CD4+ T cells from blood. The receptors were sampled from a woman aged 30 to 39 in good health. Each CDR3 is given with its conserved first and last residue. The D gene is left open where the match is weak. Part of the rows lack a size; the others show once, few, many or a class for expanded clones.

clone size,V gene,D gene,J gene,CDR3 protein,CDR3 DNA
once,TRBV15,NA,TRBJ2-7,CATSSSHRAFTYEQYF,TGTGCCACCAGCAGTTCACACAGGGCTTTCACCTACGAGCAGTACTTC
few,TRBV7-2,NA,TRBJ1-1,CASSPRGRNTEAFF,TGTGCCAGCAGCCCGCGGGGGAGGAACACTGAAGCTTTCTTT
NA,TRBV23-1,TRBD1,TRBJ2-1,CASSQSPGQGEHEQFF,TGCGCCAGCAGTCAATCCCCCGGACAGGGGGAGCATGAGCAGTTCTTC
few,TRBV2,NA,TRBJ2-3,CASKSGSADTQYF,TGTGCCAGCAAGTCCGGGAGCGCAGATACGCAGTATTTT
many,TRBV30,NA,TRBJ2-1,CAWSLRNEQFF,TGTGCCTGGAGTTTGCGTAATGAGCAGTTCTTC
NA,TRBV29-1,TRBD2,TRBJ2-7,CSVAGTSAISGEQYF,TGCAGCGTTGCCGGGACTAGCGCTATCAGTGGCGAGCAGTACTTC
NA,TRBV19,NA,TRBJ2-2,CASSMGGKSNTGELFF,TGTGCCAGTAGTATGGGGGGAAAATCAAACACCGGGGAGCTGTTTTTT
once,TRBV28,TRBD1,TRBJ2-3,CATWTGLADTQYF,TGTGCCACCTGGACAGGGCTCGCAGATACGCAGTATTTT
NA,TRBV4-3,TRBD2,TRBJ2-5,CASSGGRARRETQYF,TGCGCCAGCAGCGGCGGGAGGGCTCGGAGGGAGACCCAGTACTTC
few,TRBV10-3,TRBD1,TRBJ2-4,CAISSKSGQGLAKNIQYF,TGTGCCATCAGCTCGAAATCCGGACAGGGGCTAGCCAAAAACATTCAGTACTTC
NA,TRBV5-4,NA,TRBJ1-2,CASNSAGYGYTF,TGTGCCAGCAACAGTGCGGGCTATGGCTACACCTTC
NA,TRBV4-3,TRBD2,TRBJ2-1,CASSQDGSGSWNEQFF,TGCGCCAGCAGCCAAGATGGAAGCGGGAGCTGGAATGAGCAGTTCTTC
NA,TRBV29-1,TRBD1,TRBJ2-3,CSVENRGRSDTQYF,TGCAGCGTCGAGAACAGGGGGCGTTCAGATACGCAGTATTTT
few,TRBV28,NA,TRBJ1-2,CASSSPDRPIFYGYTF,TGTGCCAGCAGTTCCCCTGACAGGCCTATCTTCTATGGCTACACCTTC
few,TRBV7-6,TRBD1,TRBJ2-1,CASSARQGAYNEQFF,TGTGCCAGCAGCGCCCGACAGGGTGCCTACAATGAGCAGTTCTTC
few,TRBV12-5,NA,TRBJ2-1,CASGPGSSYNEQFF,TGTGCTAGTGGACCGGGGAGCTCCTACAATGAGCAGTTCTTC
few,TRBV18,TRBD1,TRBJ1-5,CASSPGTGGGQPQHF,TGTGCCAGCTCACCGGGGACAGGGGGCGGTCAGCCCCAGCATTTT
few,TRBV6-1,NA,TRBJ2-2,CASSVGGNTGELFF,TGTGCCAGCAGTGTTGGCGGAAATACCGGGGAGCTGTTTTTT
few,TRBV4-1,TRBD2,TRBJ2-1,CASSQELAAFGSYNEQFF,TGCGCCAGCAGCCAAGAACTAGCGGCATTCGGCTCCTACAATGAGCAGTTCTTC
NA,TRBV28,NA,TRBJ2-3,CASSQASTDTQYF,TGTGCCAGCAGCCAAGCTAGCACAGATACGCAGTATTTT
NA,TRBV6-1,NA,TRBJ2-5,CASSSGESETQYF,TGTGCCAGCTCATCGGGGGAATCGGAGACCCAGTACTTC
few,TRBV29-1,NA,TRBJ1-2,CSVAPSRSYGYTF,TGCAGCGTTGCCCCAAGCCGAAGCTATGGCTACACCTTC
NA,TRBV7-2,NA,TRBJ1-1,CASSLASSTEAFF,TGTGCCAGCAGCTTAGCGTCCAGCACTGAAGCTTTCTTT
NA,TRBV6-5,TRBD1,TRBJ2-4,CASRRDRGLQNIQYF,TGTGCCAGCAGACGGGACAGGGGGCTACAAAACATTCAGTACTTC
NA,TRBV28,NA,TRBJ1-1,CASSLEVTEAFF,TGTGCCAGCAGTTTAGAGGTCACTGAAGCTTTCTTT
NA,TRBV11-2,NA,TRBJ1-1,CASSLKGSDTEAFF,TGTGCCAGCAGCTTAAAGGGGTCGGACACTGAAGCTTTCTTT
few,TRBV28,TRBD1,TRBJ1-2,CASRIGTGDGYTF,TGTGCCAGCAGGATCGGGACAGGGGATGGCTACACCTTC
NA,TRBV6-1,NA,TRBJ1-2,CASSEGVGANYGYTF,TGTGCCAGCAGTGAAGGCGTGGGAGCTAACTATGGCTACACCTTC
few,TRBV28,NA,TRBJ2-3,CASSPGTPRGTQYF,TGTGCCAGCAGTCCCGGGACTCCTCGAGGTACGCAGTATTTT
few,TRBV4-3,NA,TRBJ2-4,CASSQAQGSSKNIQYF,TGCGCCAGCAGCCAAGCCCAGGGGTCGAGCAAAAACATTCAGTACTTC
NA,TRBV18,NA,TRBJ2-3,CASSPGHGTDTQYF,TGTGCCAGCTCACCGGGACACGGCACAGATACGCAGTATTTT
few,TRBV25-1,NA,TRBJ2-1,CASSALAIYNEQFF,TGTGCCAGCAGTGCCCTAGCTATCTACAATGAGCAGTTCTTC
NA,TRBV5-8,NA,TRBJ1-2,CASTPRRDYGYTF,TGTGCCAGCACCCCGCGGAGGGACTATGGCTACACCTTC
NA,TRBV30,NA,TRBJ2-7,CAWGTNGEQYF,TGTGCCTGGGGCACTAACGGGGAGCAGTACTTC
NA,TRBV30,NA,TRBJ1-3,CGRGVGNTIYF,TGTGGGCGGGGGGTTGGAAACACCATATATTTT
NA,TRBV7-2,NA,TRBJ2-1,CASSQVGIGEQFF,TGTGCCAGCAGCCAGGTCGGGATAGGTGAGCAGTTCTTC
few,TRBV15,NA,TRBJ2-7,CATSRGGGIYEQYF,TGTGCCACCAGCAGAGGGGGCGGGATCTACGAGCAGTACTTC
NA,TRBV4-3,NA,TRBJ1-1,CASSPPGGGGRTEAFF,TGCGCCAGCAGCCCCCCCGGTGGGGGAGGGCGGACTGAAGCTTTCTTT
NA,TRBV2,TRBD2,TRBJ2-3,CASRRTRNTDTQYF,TGTGCCAGCAGGAGGACTAGAAACACAGATACGCAGTATTTT